The 12 T cell receptor beta chains below come from one sample, sequenced in a study of blood T cell repertoires in COVID-19. Profiled with immunoSEQ multiplex PCR; TCRdb holds only in-frame clones, not every one. The sample lists more than 250,000 clones; around 88% were seen once. The sequenced sample consisted of peripheral blood. The source of these receptors is a woman aged 25 to 39 who had recovered from COVID-19.

The chain uses TRBV7-2 and TRBJ2-7, with TRBD2 matching 11 bases. There are 17 residues in the CDR3. CDR1 SGHTA and CDR2 FQGNSA come from the germline V gene. V lost 1 base and J lost 5; bases outside the gene matches: 10. The CDR3 sequence is CASSLEGLAGGPHEQYF. CDR3 nucleotide sequence: TGTGCCAGCAGCTTAGAGGGGCTAGCGGGAGGCCCCCACGAGCAGTACTTC.

The chain has TRBV28 and TRBJ2-4; tentative D call: TRBD1 (5 bases). Trimming left V 8 bases short and J 9 bases short, with 14 bases between. The germline CDR1 and CDR2 sequences are MDHEN and SYDVKM. The CDR3 runs 12 residues. CDR3 region: CASAPGQGIQYF. Here the CDR3 DNA reads TGTGCCAGCGCTCCTGGGCAGGGCATTCAGTACTTC.

In this sample, this clone turned up many times. The chain is built from TRBV28 and TRBJ1-5; D is perhaps TRBD1 (5 bases). V was shortened by 7 bases and J by 3 bases, with 13 bases between the two germline ends. CDR3 length: 14 amino acids. CDR1 is MDHEN, CDR2 SYDVKM, per germline. The CDR3 sequence is CASIQASDNQPQHF. CDR3 coding DNA: TGTGCCAGCATACAGGCATCCGACAATCAGCCCCAGCATTTT.

The V gene is TRBV11-3, the J gene TRBJ2-1; 7 nucleotides align to TRBD2. CDR3 length: 17 residues. Germline V gene sequence: CDR1 SGHNT, CDR2 YENEEA. V dropped 0 bases and J dropped 5; count of bases not matched to a gene: 10. The CDR3 DNA is TGTGCCAGCAGCTTAGATCGACTGGCGGGGGTGAACAATGAGCAGTTCTTC. Protein product: CASSLDRLAGVNNEQFF.

The chain combines TRBV19 with TRBJ1-3; D not resolved. Looked up from germline, CDR1 is LNHDA and CDR2 is SQIVND (reference sequence). Trimming stripped 9 bases from V and 1 base from J, with 4 bases between. The CDR3 sequence is 11 residues long. The DNA for the CDR3 is TGTGCCAGCGTGTCTGGAAACACCATATATTTT. Residues: CASVSGNTIYF.

The chain uses TRBV7-3 and TRBJ2-3, with TRBD2 matching 7 bases. With V trimmed by 5 bases and J by 4 bases, 6 bases remained unmatched. Germline V lookup: CDR1 SGHTA, CDR2 FQGTGA. The CDR3 sequence is 14 residues long. CDR3 in amino acids: CASSLGLGADTQYF. As DNA, the CDR3 is TGTGCCAGCAGCCTCGGACTAGGGGCAGATACGCAGTATTTT.

The genes are TRBV12-3 or TRBV12-4 and TRBJ2-3; 7 nucleotides line up with TRBD2. The CDR3 extends over 13 amino acids. V lost 6 bases, J lost 6 bases, and 6 bases stayed unmatched. As DNA, the CDR3 is TGTGCCAGCAGCCCAGAAGCGGGGGATACGCAGTATTTT. It yields the protein CASSPEAGDTQYF.

This clone has a handful of counts. The rearrangement joins TRBV14 to TRBJ2-5; D perhaps matches TRBD2 (6 bases). CDR1 and CDR2 from the germline V gene are SGHDN and FVKESK. CDR3 length: 14 residues. V was cut by 3 bases and J by 6 bases, with 14 bases left in between. The CDR3 region has the DNA TGTGCCAGCAGCCAGGGACTCCGGCGGCAGACCCAGTACTTC. It is translated as CASSQGLRRQTQYF.

This clone was observed a few times. The V gene is TRBV28, the J gene TRBJ2-7; 8 bases line up with TRBD1. The germline V gene has CDR1 MDHEN and CDR2 SYDVKM. V lost 6 bases, J lost 4 bases, and 11 bases stayed unmatched. This CDR3 region has 15 residues. This CDR3 reads CASSPGQGSRYEQYF. CDR3 in DNA: TGTGCCAGCAGCCCCGGACAGGGTTCAAGGTACGAGCAGTACTTC.

In its sample, this clone was seen once. The chain joins TRBV25-1 to TRBJ2-7, with D unclear. The V end was cut by 7 bases, the J end by 6 bases, with 10 bases between. This CDR3 has 11 amino acids. The germline CDR1 and CDR2 sequences are MGHDK and SYGVNS. The CDR3 here is CASISVSEQYF. CDR3 nucleotides: TGTGCCAGCATTTCCGTCTCCGAGCAGTACTTC.

This rearrangement joins TRBV10-3 to TRBJ2-7, with D perhaps matching TRBD1 (5 bases). The V end lost 4 bases, the J end lost 2 bases, and 12 bases lay between the germline ends. The CDR3 spans 14 residues. Germline V gives CDR1 ENHRY, CDR2 SYGVKD. CDR3 residues: CAISAGRATYEQYF. CDR3 in DNA: TGTGCCATCAGTGCGGGCAGGGCAACCTACGAGCAGTACTTC.

The chain has TRBV21-1 and TRBJ2-1; TRBD2 reflects the table's D call only, with no check against the DNA. TRBV21-1 is shown as a pseudogene. This CDR3 has 13 residues. The CDR3 sequence: CASNGLVLNEQFF. CDR3 coding DNA: TGTGCCAGCAACGGACTAGTTCTTAATGAGCAGTTCTTC.